Within the sample, the clone carrying this TCR beta chain is medium-sized. This sample is drawn from a study of T cell repertoires in aging, cancer and after chemotherapy. TRB rearrangements spanning V, D and J were amplified using mixed TRB-A/B primers. TCRdb re-derived calls from the multiplex PCR reads in MiXCR, one entry per CDR3 protein. The table includes about 6,100 distinct CDR3 sequences, around 33% detected once. CDR1 and CDR2 (germline): LNHDA, SQIVND (reference sequence). V shed 5 bases, J shed 6 bases, and the junction held 10 bases outside the gene matches. The CDR3 runs 16 residues. Amplification of TCR beta used genomic DNA extracted from peripheral blood.

This chain connects TRBV19 to TRBJ2-3; 11 bases line up with TRBD1. Sequencing was carried out using blood. This receptor was obtained from a human donor with a blood cancer. The CDR3 DNA sequence: TGTGCCAGTAGTCTCATACCGGGACAGGGGGTGGATACGCAGTATTTT. The encoded protein is CASSLIPGQGVDTQYF.